These 5 T cell receptor beta chains originate from one sample sequenced in a study of CD8 T cells in ankylosing spondylitis. General study results and limits: In ankylosing spondylitis blood, a motif of about 8 highly homologous TCR beta variants appeared characteristic.

TCRdb reprocessed the 5' RACE reads via MiXCR and lists one record per CDR3 protein. Of about 540,000 distinct CDR3 sequences in the sample, 10% to 15% were seen once. These receptors have no known antigen. Sequencing was performed on blood, either unsorted or a sorted T cell fraction (not recorded which). These receptors were collected from a male donor with ankylosing spondylitis.

This clonotype was seen only a few times. The chain joins TRBV21-1 to TRBJ2-1; the DNA was not used to check the table's D call, TRBD1. TRBV21-1 is marked as a pseudogene. The CDR3 is 17 residues long. The CDR3 reads CASSSPRGGGAYNEQFF. In nucleotides, the CDR3 is TGTGCCAGCAGCTCCCCCAGGGGGGGAGGGGCCTACAATGAGCAGTTCTTC.

V is TRBV7-2 and J is TRBJ1-6; D gene unclear. The CDR3 extends over 16 amino acids. The germline V gene encodes CDR1 SGHTA and CDR2 FQGNSA. Trimming pared 5 bases from V and 0 bases from J, leaving 11 bases between. CDR3 DNA: TGTGCCAGCAGCCTTACACTGAACTCCTATAATTCACCCCTCCACTTT. It translates to CASSLTLNSYNSPLHF.

This clonotype came up a few times. This rearrangement joins TRBV24-1 to TRBJ2-5, with D perhaps matching TRBD1 (5 bases). V lost 5 bases and J 0 bases, leaving 6 bases between the germline ends. From germline, CDR1 is KGHDR and CDR2 SFDVKD. The CDR3 extends over 13 amino acids. The CDR3: CATSVRDQETQYF. The DNA for the CDR3 is TGTGCCACCAGTGTCAGGGACCAAGAGACCCAGTACTTC.

This clonotype was picked up a small number of times. The chain couples TRBV27 to TRBJ1-4; D remains ambiguous. In germline, CDR1 is MNHEY, CDR2 SMNVEV (reference sequence). Trimming stripped 5 bases from V and 0 bases from J, with 7 bases between. This CDR3 is built from 14 residues. CDR3 in DNA: TGTGCCAGCAGTAAAGAGGCAACTAATGAAAAACTGTTTTTT. Its translation is CASSKEATNEKLFF.

This clonotype was observed a handful of times. The rearrangement joins TRBV19 to TRBJ2-1; 7 bases agree with TRBD2. V trimming: 6 bases; J trimming: 0 bases; junction bases outside the gene matches: 8. Germline V gene data show CDR1 as LNHDA and CDR2 as SQIVND (reference sequence). This CDR3 has 16 amino acids. DNA of the CDR3: TGTGCCAGTAGCGACGGGGCGGGAGCCTCCTACAATGAGCAGTTCTTC. Its translation is CASSDGAGASYNEQFF. Looking up the rest from reference TRBV19 and TRBJ2-1 gives the full variable domain: DGGITQSPKYLFRKEGQNVTLSCEQNLNHDAMYWYRQDPGQGLRLIYYSQIVNDFQKGDIAEGYSVSREKKESFPLTVTSAQKNPTAFYLCASSDGAGASYNEQFFGPGTRLTVL.